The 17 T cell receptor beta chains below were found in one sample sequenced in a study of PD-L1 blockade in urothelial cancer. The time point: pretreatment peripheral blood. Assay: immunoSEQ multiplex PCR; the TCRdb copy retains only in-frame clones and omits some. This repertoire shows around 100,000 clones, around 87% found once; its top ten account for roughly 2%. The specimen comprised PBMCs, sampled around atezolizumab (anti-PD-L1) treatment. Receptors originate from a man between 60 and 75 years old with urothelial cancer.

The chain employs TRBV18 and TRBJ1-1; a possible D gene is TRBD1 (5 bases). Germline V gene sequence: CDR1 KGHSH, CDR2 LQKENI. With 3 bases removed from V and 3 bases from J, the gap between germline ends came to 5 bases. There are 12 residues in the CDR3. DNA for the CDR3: TGTGCCAGCTCACCCAGGGACACTGAAGCTTTCTTT. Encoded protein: CASSPRDTEAFF.

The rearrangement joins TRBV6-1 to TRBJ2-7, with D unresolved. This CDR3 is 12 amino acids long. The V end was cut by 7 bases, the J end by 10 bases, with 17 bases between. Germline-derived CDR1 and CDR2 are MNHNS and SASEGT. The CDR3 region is CASTPGLSAQYF. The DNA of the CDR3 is TGTGCCAGCACCCCGGGTCTCTCGGCACAGTACTTC.

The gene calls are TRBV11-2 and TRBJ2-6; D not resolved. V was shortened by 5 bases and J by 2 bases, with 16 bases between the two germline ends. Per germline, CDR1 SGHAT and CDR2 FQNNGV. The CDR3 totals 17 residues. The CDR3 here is CASSPLTGSPGANVLTF. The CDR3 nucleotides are TGTGCCAGCAGCCCCCTAACGGGTAGTCCTGGGGCCAACGTCCTGACTTTC.

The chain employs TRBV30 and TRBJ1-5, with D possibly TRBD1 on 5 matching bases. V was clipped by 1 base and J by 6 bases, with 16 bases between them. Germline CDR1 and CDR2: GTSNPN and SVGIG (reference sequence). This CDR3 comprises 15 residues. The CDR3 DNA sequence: TGTGCCTGGAGTGGAGGGCCAGGGAGGATTCAGCCCCAGCATTTT. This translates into CAWSGGPGRIQPQHF.

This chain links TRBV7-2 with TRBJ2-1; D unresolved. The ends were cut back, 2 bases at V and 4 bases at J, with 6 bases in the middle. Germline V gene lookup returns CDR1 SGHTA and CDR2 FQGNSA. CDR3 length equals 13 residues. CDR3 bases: TGTGCCAGCAGCTTAAGCAGGTACAATGAGCAGTTCTTC. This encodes CASSLSRYNEQFF.

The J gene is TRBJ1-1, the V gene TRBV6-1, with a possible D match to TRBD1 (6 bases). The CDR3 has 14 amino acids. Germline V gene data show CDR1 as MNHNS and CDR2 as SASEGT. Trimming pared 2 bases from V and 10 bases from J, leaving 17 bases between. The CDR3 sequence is CASSEMGQFEGAFF. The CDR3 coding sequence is TGTGCCAGCAGTGAAATGGGACAATTCGAGGGAGCTTTCTTT.

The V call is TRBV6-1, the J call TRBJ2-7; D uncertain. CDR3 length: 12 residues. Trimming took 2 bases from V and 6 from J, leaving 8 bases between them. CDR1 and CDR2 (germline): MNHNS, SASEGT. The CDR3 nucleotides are TGTGCCAGCAGTGAAACGCCGGGCGAGCAGTACTTC. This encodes CASSETPGEQYF.

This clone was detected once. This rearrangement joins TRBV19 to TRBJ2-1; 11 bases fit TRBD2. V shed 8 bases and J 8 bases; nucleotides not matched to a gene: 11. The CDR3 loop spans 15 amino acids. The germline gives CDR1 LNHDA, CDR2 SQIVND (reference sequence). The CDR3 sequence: CASSRLSGGADEQFF. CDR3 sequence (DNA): TGTGCCAGTTCCCGACTTAGCGGGGGGGCTGATGAGCAGTTCTTC. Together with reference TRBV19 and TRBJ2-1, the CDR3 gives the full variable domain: DGGITQSPKYLFRKEGQNVTLSCEQNLNHDAMYWYRQDPGQGLRLIYYSQIVNDFQKGDIAEGYSVSREKKESFPLTVTSAQKNPTAFYLCASSRLSGGADEQFFGPGTRLTVL.

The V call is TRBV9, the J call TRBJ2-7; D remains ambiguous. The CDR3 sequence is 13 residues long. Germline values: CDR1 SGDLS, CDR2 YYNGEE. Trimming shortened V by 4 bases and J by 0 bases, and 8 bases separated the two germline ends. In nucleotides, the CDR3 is TGTGCCAGCAGCCCTAGAAGCTCCTACGAGCAGTACTTC. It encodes CASSPRSSYEQYF.

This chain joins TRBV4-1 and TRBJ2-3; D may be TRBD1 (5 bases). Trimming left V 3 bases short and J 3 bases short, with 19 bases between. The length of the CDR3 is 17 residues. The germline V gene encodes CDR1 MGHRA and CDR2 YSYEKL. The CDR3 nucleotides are TGCGCCAGCAGCCAGGTCCCGGTGCGACAGATTACAGATACGCAGTATTTT. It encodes CASSQVPVRQITDTQYF.

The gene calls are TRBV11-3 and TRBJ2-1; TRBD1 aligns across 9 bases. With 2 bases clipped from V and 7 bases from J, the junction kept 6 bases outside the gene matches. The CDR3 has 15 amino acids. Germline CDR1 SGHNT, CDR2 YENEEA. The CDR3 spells CASSLIRGQGNEQFF. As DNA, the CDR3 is TGTGCCAGCAGCTTAATTCGGGGACAGGGTAATGAGCAGTTCTTC. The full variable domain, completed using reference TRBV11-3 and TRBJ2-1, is EAGVVQSPRYKIIEKKQPVAFWCNPISGHNTLYWYLQNLGQGPELLIRYENEEAVDDSQLPKDRFSAERLKGVDSTLKIQPAELGDSAVYLCASSLIRGQGNEQFFGPGTRLTVL.

This chain's CDR3 is CAISETGRNTEAFF. The CDR3 DNA reads TGTGCCATCAGTGAGACAGGGAGAAACACTGAAGCTTTCTTT. The chain recombines TRBV10-3 with TRBJ1-1; TRBD1 might be the D (6 bases). The germline V gene has CDR1 ENHRY and CDR2 SYGVKD. CDR3 size: 14 residues. Trimming took off 2 bases at V and 2 bases at J, with 9 bases between the two ends.

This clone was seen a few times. The CDR3 loop reads CASSEAGQDEAFF. The CDR3 DNA follows: TGCGCCAGCAGTGAGGCCGGACAAGATGAAGCTTTCTTT. The rearrangement uses TRBV10-2 and TRBJ1-1; D is possibly TRBD1 (5 bases). This CDR3 is built from 13 residues. V was pared by 2 bases and J by 7 bases, with 11 bases between. CDR1 WSHSY and CDR2 SAAADI come from the germline V gene.

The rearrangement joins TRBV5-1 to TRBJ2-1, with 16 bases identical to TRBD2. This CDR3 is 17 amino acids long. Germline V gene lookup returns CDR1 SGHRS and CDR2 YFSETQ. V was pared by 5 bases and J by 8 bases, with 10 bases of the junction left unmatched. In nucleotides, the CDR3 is TGCGCCAGCAGAGGATTGGGGACTAGCGGGAGGGCGGATGAGCAGTTCTTC. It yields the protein CASRGLGTSGRADEQFF.

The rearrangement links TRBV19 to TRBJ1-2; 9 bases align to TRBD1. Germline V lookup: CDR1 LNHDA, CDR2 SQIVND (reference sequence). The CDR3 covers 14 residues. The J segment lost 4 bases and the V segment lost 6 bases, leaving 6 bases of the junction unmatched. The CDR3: CASSDTGGTYGYTF. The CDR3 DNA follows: TGTGCCAGTAGCGATACAGGGGGCACCTATGGCTACACCTTC.

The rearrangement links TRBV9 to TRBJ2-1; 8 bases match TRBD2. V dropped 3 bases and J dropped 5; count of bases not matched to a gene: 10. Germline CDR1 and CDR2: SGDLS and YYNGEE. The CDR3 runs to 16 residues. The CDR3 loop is CASSAGGGLGHNEQFF. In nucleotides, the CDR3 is TGTGCCAGCAGCGCGGGGGGGGGATTGGGACACAATGAGCAGTTCTTC.

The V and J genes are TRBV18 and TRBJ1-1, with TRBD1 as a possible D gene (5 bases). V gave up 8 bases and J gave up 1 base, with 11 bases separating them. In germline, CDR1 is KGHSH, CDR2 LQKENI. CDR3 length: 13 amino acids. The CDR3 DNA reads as TGTGCCAGCCAGCCAGGGCAGAACACTGAAGCTTTCTTT. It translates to CASQPGQNTEAFF.